Detailed here is one T cell receptor beta chain. Under the authors' procedure: The authors estimated nucleated cell counts from reference gene primer amplification. Profiled with immunoSEQ multiplex PCR; TCRdb holds only in-frame clones, not every one. The DNA was the basis for D and trimming; V, J and clone size are from that table. This sample has about 270,000 clones, with less than 85% found just once. The sample comes from a study of blood T cell repertoires in COVID-19. On the study more broadly: Samples representing acute and convalescent COVID-19 were sourced from the United States, Italy and Spain. Sources were T cells, B-cell-depleted T cells, or PBMCs; the material itself was cDNA or gDNA.

This receptor was identified in a woman aged 18-30 years with acute or convalescent COVID-19. Sequenced sample: peripheral blood.

The CDR3 is CASSPNSGSDEQFF. The CDR3 DNA is TGTGCCAGCAGCCCCAATAGCGGGAGCGATGAGCAGTTCTTC. The J gene is TRBJ2-1, the V gene TRBV3-1 (or the pseudogene TRBV3-2), with 9 bases matching TRBD2. Per the germline V gene, CDR1 is LGHDT and CDR2 is YNNKEL (reference sequence). The CDR3 has 14 amino acids. The V and J ends lost 4 bases and 8 bases, in that order; junction bases with no gene match: 6.